The entry below gives a single T cell receptor (beta chain) sequence along with its context. Its antigen is not identified. Per germline, CDR1 SGDLS and CDR2 YYNGEE. The V end lost 4 bases, the J end lost 1 base, and 11 bases lay between the germline ends. CDR3 length: 14 residues. The table came from immunoSEQ multiplex PCR; TCRdb's copy has only in-frame clones and leaves some out. Of tens of thousands of clones listed, around 88% are singletons. The data were taken from a study of PD-L1 blockade in urothelial cancer. Documented time point: peripheral blood 6 weeks after treatment start. Each patient's cancer was a locally advanced or metastatic urothelial carcinoma. For each patient, 1 to 8 samples were obtained, pretreatment and on-treatment. Study-wide findings and caveats: Tumor-associated clones in the blood of durable-benefit patients grew more at 3 weeks.

J is TRBJ2-5 and V is TRBV9; the D gene is possibly TRBD1 (6 bases). The material was PBMCs, obtained around atezolizumab (anti-PD-L1) treatment. The TCR originated in a man aged 60-69 years with urothelial cancer. The CDR3 DNA reads TGTGCCAGCAGCTATGGGACACTCCAAGAGACCCAGTACTTC. The encoded protein is CASSYGTLQETQYF.